One sample yielded the 20 T cell receptor beta chains listed below, sequenced in a study of T cell responses to AZD1222 COVID-19 vaccine. Libraries were prepared by immunoSEQ multiplex PCR; TCRdb keeps only in-frame clonotypes and omits some of them. The repertoire has approximately 130,000 clones, roughly nine tenths of them found once; the top ten carry 5% to 5.5%. The sequencing here drew on peripheral blood, taken on day 0 of AZD1222 vaccination. Every receptor here comes from an adult in good health.

The chain couples TRBV19 to TRBJ1-5; the D is unclear. The CDR3 spans 11 residues. Trimming removed 7 bases at V and 2 bases at J, with 3 bases between. Germline values: CDR1 LNHDA, CDR2 SQIVND (reference sequence). For the CDR3, the DNA is TGTGCCAGTATTTGCAATCAGCCCCAGCATTTT. As protein: CASICNQPQHF.

Only a few counts were recorded for this clone. The chain is built from TRBV28 and TRBJ2-2; TRBD2 matches 10 bases. Germline V gene sequence: CDR1 MDHEN, CDR2 SYDVKM. This CDR3 is 15 amino acids long. V shed 3 bases, J shed 7 bases, and the junction held 5 bases outside the gene matches. The DNA for the CDR3 is TGTGCCAGCAGTTTTCTAGCGGGAGCGCGCGGGGAGCTGTTTTTT. Its translation: CASSFLAGARGELFF.

V is TRBV24-1 and J is TRBJ1-1; D is unclear. V was pared by 5 bases and J by 1 base, with 4 bases between. Germline V CDR1 and CDR2: KGHDR, SFDVKD. This CDR3 contains 12 residues. CDR3 region: CATSARNTEAFF. CDR3 in DNA: TGTGCCACCAGTGCTCGGAACACTGAAGCTTTCTTT.

The V and J genes are TRBV6-1 and TRBJ1-2; D is uncertain. CDR1 and CDR2 from the germline V gene are MNHNS and SASEGT. CDR3 length: 13 residues. V lost 3 bases and J 7 bases, leaving 12 bases between the germline ends. The CDR3 is CASSENFQTGYTF. For the CDR3, the DNA is TGTGCCAGCAGTGAGAATTTCCAGACTGGCTACACCTTC.

The chain links TRBV4-1 to TRBJ1-6; 7 nucleotides match TRBD1. J was trimmed by 7 bases and V by 1 base; bases with no gene match: 10. Germline loops: CDR1 MGHRA, CDR2 YSYEKL. This CDR3 region has 17 residues. The chain's CDR3 is CASSQAGEGARNSPLHF. CDR3 nucleotide sequence: TGCGCCAGCAGCCAAGCAGGAGAGGGGGCGAGGAATTCACCCCTCCACTTT.

J is TRBJ2-5 and V is TRBV19; 9 nucleotides agree with TRBD1. The CDR3 loop spans 14 amino acids. Germline trimming cut 5 bases from V and 5 bases from J; bases unmatched to any gene: 6. Per the germline V gene, CDR1 is LNHDA and CDR2 is SQIVND (reference sequence). Here the CDR3 DNA reads TGTGCCAGTAGTCAAGGGACAGGGCGGGAGACCCAGTACTTC. Its translation: CASSQGTGRETQYF.

The CDR3 here is CASSQRGETQYF. In nucleotides, the CDR3 is TGTGCCAGCAGCCAGCGTGGGGAGACCCAGTACTTC. The J gene is TRBJ2-5, the V gene TRBV14; D uncertain. This CDR3 is built from 12 residues. V was pared by 3 bases and J by 5 bases, with 7 bases between. Germline V gives CDR1 SGHDN, CDR2 FVKESK.

The chain combines TRBV4-2 with TRBJ2-5, with D uncertain. V was trimmed by 4 bases and J by 5 bases, leaving 5 bases between them. Germline CDR1 reads LGHNA; CDR2 reads YNFKEQ. The CDR3 runs 11 residues. CDR3 sequence: CASSRSETQYF. CDR3 bases: TGTGCCAGCAGCCGAAGCGAGACCCAGTACTTC.

V and J are TRBV19 and TRBJ1-5; D is perhaps TRBD1 (6 bases). Trimming pared 5 bases from V and 7 bases from J, leaving 21 bases between. The germline gives CDR1 LNHDA, CDR2 SQIVND (reference sequence). CDR3 length: 16 residues. CDR3 DNA: TGTGCCAGTAGTGTCGAAGGGGGGGCTCTAGGGCAGCCCCAGCATTTT. Translated: CASSVEGGALGQPQHF.

This clone was observed a single time. V gene TRBV7-9 combines with J gene TRBJ2-1; no reliable D call. The germline gives CDR1 SEHNR, CDR2 FQNEAQ (reference sequence). The CDR3 totals 11 residues. Deletions cut 3 bases from V and 6 bases from J, with 3 bases between. CDR3 in amino acids: CASSLGNEQFF. In nucleotides, the CDR3 is TGTGCCAGCAGCTTGGGCAATGAGCAGTTCTTC.

This sequence joins TRBV18 and TRBJ1-1; maybe TRBD1 (6 bases). The CDR3 totals 15 residues. From germline, CDR1 is KGHSH and CDR2 LQKENI. The ends were cut back, 3 bases at V and 0 bases at J, with 11 bases in the middle. The CDR3, as DNA: TGTGCCAGCTCACCGAACAGGGAGATGAACACTGAAGCTTTCTTT. Protein product: CASSPNREMNTEAFF.

The chain combines TRBV11-3 with TRBJ2-2; D gene uncertain. The CDR3 sequence is 13 residues long. V was cut by 0 bases and J by 9 bases, with 8 bases left in between. CDR1 and CDR2 from the germline V gene are SGHNT and YENEEA. CDR3 coding DNA: TGTGCCAGCAGCTTAGACGACGGACGGGAGCTGTTTTTT. Encoded protein: CASSLDDGRELFF.

J is TRBJ2-7 and V is TRBV6-5; D call uncertain. Trimming removed 7 bases from V and 3 bases from J, with 13 bases in between. From germline, CDR1 is MNHEY and CDR2 SVGAGI. The CDR3 has 13 amino acids. CDR3 in DNA: TGTGCCAGCAAGAAACAGAGAGACTACGAGCAGTACTTC. Residues: CASKKQRDYEQYF.

This chain joins TRBV6-5 and TRBJ1-5; possibly TRBD1 for D (5 bases). CDR3 length equals 13 residues. The V end lost 6 bases, the J end lost 5 bases, and 11 bases lay between the germline ends. CDR1 is MNHEY and CDR2 is SVGAGI in the germline V gene. CDR3 in DNA: TGTGCCAGCAGGAGGGACGGCTATCAGCCCCAGCATTTT. It encodes CASRRDGYQPQHF.

The rearrangement joins TRBV4-1 to TRBJ1-3, with D hard to call. V shed 9 bases and J shed 4 bases, with 16 bases lying between them. From germline, CDR1 is MGHRA and CDR2 YSYEKL. The length of the CDR3 is 14 residues. CDR3 sequence: CARRPGGRGNTIYF. The CDR3 DNA is TGCGCCAGACGGCCAGGCGGTCGGGGAAACACCATATATTTT.

This chain links TRBV6-5 with TRBJ2-7; no definite D call. Trimming took off 2 bases at V and 0 bases at J, with 5 bases between the two ends. The CDR3 runs 13 residues. Germline values: CDR1 MNHEY, CDR2 SVGAGI. This chain's CDR3 is CASSYVGSYEQYF. DNA of the CDR3: TGTGCCAGCAGTTACGTGGGCTCCTACGAGCAGTACTTC.

The chain couples TRBV5-6 to TRBJ1-5; TRBD1 is a possible D gene (5 bases). Germline lookup yields CDR1 SGHDT and CDR2 YYEEEE. The CDR3 is 14 residues long. V lost 1 base and J 5 bases, leaving 10 bases between the germline ends. The CDR3 region is CASSLYRGYQPQHF. CDR3 in DNA: TGTGCCAGCAGCTTGTACCGGGGGTATCAGCCCCAGCATTTT.

The chain has TRBV3-1 (or the pseudogene TRBV3-2) and TRBJ1-2; tentatively, D is TRBD1 (5 bases). V shed 5 bases and J shed 4 bases, with 14 bases lying between them. The CDR3 extends over 14 amino acids. Germline lookup yields CDR1 LGHDT and CDR2 YNNKEL (reference sequence). As DNA, the CDR3 is TGTGCCAGCAGCTTAGAGGGGAGACCCTATGGCTACACCTTC. This translates into CASSLEGRPYGYTF.

The rearrangement links TRBV24-1 to TRBJ1-1; no reliable D call. Deletions cut 8 bases from V and 6 bases from J, with 21 bases between. This CDR3 region has 15 residues. CDR1 and CDR2 (germline): KGHDR, SFDVKD. The CDR3 loop is CATKPLGAGEAEAFF. The CDR3 bases are TGTGCCACCAAGCCCCTTGGTGCGGGTGAGGCTGAAGCTTTCTTT.

The chain carries TRBV10-2 and TRBJ1-2; no clear D gene. The CDR3 sequence is 16 residues long. Germline CDR1 reads WSHSY; CDR2 reads SAAADI. Trimming stripped 2 bases from V and 8 bases from J, with 21 bases between. This CDR3 reads CASSEGLATGRGGYTF. The CDR3 DNA sequence: TGCGCCAGCAGTGAGGGCCTGGCGACGGGCCGTGGGGGCTACACCTTC.